One sample yielded the 8 T cell receptor beta chains listed below, sequenced in a study of blood T cell repertoires in COVID-19 (dated by TCRdb to about 2020). The library was prepared using the immunoSEQ multiplex PCR assay. Entries here come from immuneACCESS through TCRdb and include only in-frame sequences with V and J called. Some clones fail to appear in such tables; in the studies checked, an unresolved V gene covers under half of the shortfall, and the cause of the remainder is unknown. Counted in this sample were 110,000 to 150,000 clones; roughly 85% of them appeared once. The top ten clonotypes cover roughly 4.3% of the sample. Sequencing was done on a sample of PBMCs or T cells enriched from blood (not recorded which). The source is a middle-aged man who had recovered from COVID-19.

In this sample, this clone turned up a few times. The same CDR3 can be traced to other DNA sequences in this sample. The genes are TRBV4-3 and TRBJ1-1; D is uncertain. The germline V gene encodes CDR1 LGHNA and CDR2 YSLEER. V lost 0 bases and J lost 1, with 3 bases in between. This CDR3 contains 13 residues. The chain's CDR3 is CASSQDRNTEAFF. The DNA of the CDR3 is TGCGCCAGCAGCCAAGATAGGAACACTGAAGCTTTCTTT.

The rearrangement uses TRBV7-9 and TRBJ1-1, with D uncertain. Germline V gene data show CDR1 as SEHNR and CDR2 as FQNEAQ (reference sequence). Trimming stripped 3 bases from V and 1 base from J, with 18 bases between. The CDR3 totals 17 residues. CDR3 nucleotide sequence: TGTGCCAGCAGCTTCCCCAGAGGTGGTCATGGGAACACTGAAGCTTTCTTT. Translating gives CASSFPRGGHGNTEAFF.

This clone was counted once. This chain uses TRBV7-3 with TRBJ2-3; D might be TRBD1 (6 bases). Trimming pared 5 bases from V and 0 bases from J, leaving 15 bases between. Germline V lookup: CDR1 SGHTA, CDR2 FQGTGA. This CDR3 comprises 16 residues. The CDR3 sequence is CASSEWGQPSTDTQYF. The CDR3 DNA reads as TGTGCCAGCAGCGAGTGGGGACAACCGAGCACAGATACGCAGTATTTT. The entire variable domain, with the rest obtained from reference TRBV7-3 and TRBJ2-3, is as follows: GAGVSQTPSNKVTEKGKYVELRCDPISGHTALYWYRQSLGQGPEFLIYFQGTGAADDSGLPNDRFFAVRPEGSVSTLKIQRTERGDSAVYLCASSEWGQPSTDTQYFGPGTRLTVL.

This chain links TRBV6-2 or TRBV6-3 with TRBJ2-5; TRBD2 matches 10 bases. Trimming at V came to 0 bases and at J to 7 bases, leaving 8 bases not matched to a gene. The CDR3 totals 16 residues. From germline, CDR1 is MNHEY and CDR2 SVGEGT. The CDR3 bases are TGTGCCAGCAGTTACTCGCAGCGGGGGGGCCCAGGGACCCAGTACTTC. As protein: CASSYSQRGGPGTQYF.

This clone was observed a single time. The chain has TRBV5-1 and TRBJ1-6; maybe TRBD1 (6 bases). The V end lost 0 bases, the J end lost 1 base, and 14 bases lay between the germline ends. Germline V gene data show CDR1 as SGHRS and CDR2 as YFSETQ. The CDR3 contains 18 residues. CDR3 region: CASSLAQTGPSYNSPLHF. CDR3 DNA: TGCGCCAGCAGCTTGGCCCAGACAGGACCGTCCTATAATTCACCCCTCCACTTT.

This chain connects TRBV5-1 to TRBJ1-2; maybe TRBD1 (5 bases). V was trimmed by 4 bases and J by 4 bases, leaving 11 bases between them. The CDR3 is 13 amino acids. CDR1 and CDR2 from the germline V gene are SGHRS and YFSETQ. The CDR3 protein is CASSSSRAYGYTF. The CDR3, as DNA: TGCGCCAGCAGCAGCTCCAGGGCCTATGGCTACACCTTC.

The chain carries TRBV3-1 (or the pseudogene TRBV3-2) and TRBJ2-7; 9 bases map to TRBD1. CDR3 length: 15 amino acids. Germline CDR1 is LGHDT and CDR2 is YNNKEL (reference sequence). V trimming: 1 base; J trimming: 6 bases; junction bases outside the gene matches: 7. The CDR3 spells CASSQASTGGPEQYV. CDR3 sequence (DNA): TGTGCCAGCAGCCAAGCGTCGACAGGGGGTCCCGAGCAGTACGTC.

The chain joins TRBV6-5 to TRBJ2-7; the match to TRBD2 covers 10 bases. V dropped 3 bases and J dropped 2; count of bases not matched to a gene: 4. The CDR3 sequence is 15 residues long. Looked up from germline, CDR1 is MNHEY and CDR2 is SVGAGI. Written as DNA, the CDR3 is TGTGCCAGCAGTTATTCTACTAGCGGGACCTACGAGCAGTACTTC. This codes for CASSYSTSGTYEQYF.